These 10 T cell receptor beta chains came from one sample sequenced in a study of Graves' ophthalmopathy and Graves' hyperthyroidism. Transcripts of RNA were the source for amplifying TCR beta CDR3 regions. An opening RT-PCR round employed HTBI primers and preceded a second-round multiplex PCR. Using its own MiXCR run on the multiplex PCR reads, TCRdb lists one record per CDR3 protein. The table has about 500,000 distinct CDR3 sequences, just under 40% seen once. Sequencing was done on a sample of peripheral blood or thyroid tissue (not recorded which). The receptors come from an adult man with Graves' hyperthyroidism.

The rearrangement uses TRBV12-3 or TRBV12-4 and TRBJ1-2, with D hard to call. The ends were cut back, 3 bases at V and 4 bases at J, with 12 bases in the middle. The CDR3 contains 14 residues. The CDR3 spells CASSFLGFGYGYTF. In DNA form, the CDR3 reads TGTGCCAGCAGTTTTCTGGGGTTCGGCTATGGCTACACCTTC.

This chain uses TRBV10-3 with TRBJ1-1; possibly TRBD1 for D (5 bases). Germline V gene data show CDR1 as ENHRY and CDR2 as SYGVKD. The germline V and J ends were trimmed by 4 bases and 5 bases, with 17 bases remaining between them. The CDR3 totals 15 residues. In DNA form, the CDR3 reads TGTGCCATCAGTGCCGGGGGGGGTGGGGGGACTGAAGCTTTCTTT. Encoded protein: CAISAGGGGGTEAFF.

The chain combines TRBV7-9 with TRBJ2-7; 7 nucleotides align to TRBD2. This CDR3 region has 16 residues. V shed 1 base, J shed 1 base, and the junction held 7 bases outside the gene matches. Germline V lookup: CDR1 SEHNR, CDR2 FQNEAQ (reference sequence). Here the CDR3 reads CASSLGGASGSYEQYF. Here the CDR3 DNA reads TGTGCCAGCAGCTTAGGAGGGGCTAGCGGTTCCTACGAGCAGTACTTC.

This clonotype showed up many times. The chain uses TRBV12-3 or TRBV12-4 and TRBJ1-6; D may be TRBD1 (5 bases). This CDR3 region has 12 residues. The V and J ends lost 5 bases and 14 bases respectively, with 13 bases between them. In DNA, the CDR3 is TGTGCCAGCAGTCGACAGAAGATGACCCTCCACTTT. This translates into CASSRQKMTLHF.

To note about this clonotype: The junction departs from germline at one end; a sequencing error may be responsible. The chain combines TRBV12-3 or TRBV12-4 with TRBJ2-2; 8 bases are shared with TRBD1. This CDR3 region has 10 residues. CDR3 amino acids: CASSPSGQVF. The CDR3 nucleotides are TGTGCCAGCAGCCCCTCGGGACAGGTTTTT.

This clonotype has at least ten counts. J is TRBJ1-1 and V is TRBV7-9; D call uncertain. V shed 0 bases and J shed 6 bases, with 11 bases lying between them. The CDR3 is made up of 14 amino acids. Germline values: CDR1 SEHNR, CDR2 FQNEAQ (reference sequence). The CDR3 region is CASSLASGEPEAFF. DNA of the CDR3: TGTGCCAGCAGCTTAGCCTCCGGGGAGCCTGAAGCTTTCTTT.

This chain connects TRBV5-4 to TRBJ1-2; D remains unclear. Germline assignment: CDR1 SGHNT and CDR2 YYREEE (reference sequence). V was cut by 4 bases and J by 3 bases, with 16 bases left in between. This CDR3 region has 15 residues. CDR3 in DNA: TGTGCCAGCAGCCGGCAAGCGGGAAGGGACTATGGCTACACCTTC. Translation gives CASSRQAGRDYGYTF.

Comment on this clonotype: This may be a read error: a much more frequent sequence differs by one nucleotide. The chain couples TRBV5-6 to TRBJ1-3, with D hard to call. Trimming removed 4 bases at V and 3 bases at J, with 11 bases between. This CDR3 has 14 residues. From germline, CDR1 is SGHDT and CDR2 YYEEEE. The CDR3 protein is CASSQRIDGNTIYF. CDR3 coding DNA: TGTGCCAGCAGCCAGAGGATTGATGGAAACACCATATATTTT.

As concerns this clonotype: Since a much larger clone is just one base distant, this may be a read error. The CDR3 spells CASSVGDEQNTIYF. For the CDR3, the DNA is TGTGCCAGCAGCGTAGGTGATGAACAAAACACCATATATTTT. This chain connects TRBV9 to TRBJ1-3; D gene uncertain. CDR3 length: 14 residues. V lost 0 bases to trimming and J lost 6 bases, with 10 bases between them. The germline CDR1 and CDR2 sequences are SGDLS and YYNGEE.

Only a few counts were recorded for this clonotype. CDR3: CASSEENMDSSYEQYF. In DNA form, the CDR3 reads TGTGCCAGTAGCGAGGAAAACATGGACAGCTCCTACGAGCAGTACTTC. This rearrangement joins TRBV19 to TRBJ2-7; perhaps TRBD1 as D (6 bases). The V and J ends lost 6 bases and 0 bases respectively, with 18 bases between them. Germline assignment: CDR1 LNHDA and CDR2 SQIVND (reference sequence). CDR3 length: 16 amino acids.